This entry concerns a single T cell receptor (beta chain). Antigen unknown. The donors formed part of the approximately 120-subject validation cohort, distinct from the roughly 620-subject first cohort. The entry originates in a study of cytomegalovirus exposure and HLA in healthy donors. Study information: In a later analysis, it was reported that the 120 or so validation repertoires had been produced on the same platform as the 500 to 850 repertoires belonging to the first cohort. Overall study findings and caveats: According to the study, around 180 TCR beta chains were cytomegalovirus-associated.

Sequenced by immunoSEQ multiplex PCR; TCRdb stores in-frame clones only, minus some. The data hold some 180,000 clones, with roughly three quarters observed a single time. V lost 4 bases and J 3 bases, leaving 13 bases between the germline ends. CDR3 size: 15 residues. Per the germline V gene, CDR1 is MGHRA and CDR2 is YSYEKL. Material for sequencing was PBMCs. The V and J genes are TRBV4-1 and TRBJ2-1, with a tentative D call TRBD2 (7 bases). The sequence derives from a woman aged 25 to 39 in good health and CMV-seronegative. CDR3 residues: CASSPGGLLYNEQFF. The CDR3 region has the DNA TGCGCCAGCAGCCCCGGGGGGCTTCTCTACAATGAGCAGTTCTTC.